The 26 T cell receptor beta chains presented below share a single source sample, sequenced in a study of CXCR3-negative and CXCR3-positive naive CD8 T cells. Study-wide results and limits: Researchers report that CXCR3-positive naive cells carry more hydrophobic TRB CDR3s than CXCR3-negative naive cells.

Their target antigens are unknown. Libraries of TRB cDNA were made by 5' RACE and carried UMIs. TCRdb reprocessed the 5' RACE reads and stores each CDR3 protein as one record, lacking DNA. The listing contains 90,000 to 100,000 distinct CDR3 sequences. Sequencing was carried out using naive CXCR3+ CD8+ T cells from blood. The subset: CD45RO-CCR7+CD27+CD95- naive CD8+ T cells expressing CXCR3 (TNR3+). The receptors derive from a human donor in good health. Some clones in this sample may be carry-over from other donors' samples.

The chain carries TRBV5-5 and TRBJ2-1; TCRdb lists TRBD1, though no DNA is available to test this call. The CDR3 covers 12 residues. Looked up from germline, CDR1 is SGHKS and CDR2 is YYEKEE (reference sequence). The CDR3 sequence: CASRPEGLEQFF.

The chain couples TRBV30 to TRBJ2-1; TCRdb gives TRBD1 as the D gene, but with no DNA this cannot be confirmed. The germline CDR1 and CDR2 sequences are GTSNPN and SVGIG (reference sequence). The CDR3 is 13 residues long. CDR3 region: CAGDRGPRNEQFF.

J is TRBJ1-6 and V is TRBV20-1; absent DNA, TCRdb's TRBD1 call cannot be checked. The length of the CDR3 is 19 residues. Germline V gives CDR1 DFQATT, CDR2 SNEGSKA (reference sequence). CDR3 amino acids: CSARDLLPLTGSYNSPLHF.

The genes are TRBV28 and TRBJ2-5; the TCRdb D gene call, TRBD2, has no DNA to confirm it. Germline V gene lookup returns CDR1 MDHEN and CDR2 SYDVKM. CDR3 length: 16 residues. The CDR3 loop reads CASSLSTSDILETQYF.

J is TRBJ2-1 and V is TRBV20-1; TCRdb reports TRBD2, a call that lacks DNA to check it against. Per the germline V gene, CDR1 is DFQATT and CDR2 is SNEGSKA (reference sequence). The CDR3 is 13 residues long. The CDR3 sequence: CSALAGLFYEQFF.

V gene TRBV6-2 or TRBV6-3 combines with J gene TRBJ2-5; TCRdb picks TRBD2, but there is no DNA to check that call. CDR3 length equals 16 residues. From germline, CDR1 is MNHEY and CDR2 SVGEGT. The CDR3 here is CASSSLGLAGGETQYF.

The chain links TRBV20-1 to TRBJ2-7; with no DNA, the TCRdb D assignment of TRBD2 cannot be verified. CDR3 size: 15 residues. CDR1 and CDR2 from the germline V gene are DFQATT and SNEGSKA (reference sequence). The CDR3 loop reads CSAREGTSINYEQYF.

The chain's CDR3 is CASSQEGAITDTQYF. The chain has TRBV4-1 and TRBJ2-3; absent DNA, TCRdb's TRBD1 call cannot be checked. Per the germline V gene, CDR1 is MGHRA and CDR2 is YSYEKL. The length of the CDR3 is 15 residues.

V usage is TRBV9 and J usage is TRBJ2-7; the D gene TCRdb calls, TRBD1, cannot be checked with no DNA. CDR3 length: 15 residues. The V gene's germline CDR1 is SGDLS and CDR2 YYNGEE. CDR3 amino acids: CASSVGAESSYEQYF.

The V and J genes are TRBV7-6 and TRBJ2-1; TCRdb gives TRBD1 as the D gene, but with no DNA this cannot be confirmed. Germline CDR1 reads SGHVS; CDR2 reads FNYEAQ. CDR3 length equals 14 residues. This chain's CDR3 is CASSLAGTLEGQFF.

The chain couples TRBV5-1 to TRBJ2-6. CDR3 length: 17 residues. In germline, CDR1 is SGHRS, CDR2 YFSETQ. The CDR3 spells CASSGRTPTSGANVLTF.

V gene TRBV28 combines with J gene TRBJ2-2. The CDR3 length is 11 residues. Germline V lookup: CDR1 MDHEN, CDR2 SYDVKM. CDR3 loop: CASSFLGELFF.

J is TRBJ2-7 and V is TRBV29-1; the D call from TCRdb, TRBD2, cannot be confirmed without DNA. The CDR3 covers 14 residues. CDR1 is SQVTM and CDR2 is ANQGSEA in the germline V gene. CDR3 sequence: CSVEVSGISYEQYF.

J is TRBJ2-1 and V is TRBV29-1; there is no DNA to check the TCRdb D call of TRBD1. Germline assignment: CDR1 SQVTM and CDR2 ANQGSEA. The CDR3 totals 12 residues. The CDR3 loop reads CSDDRWGNEQFF.

The genes are TRBV29-1 and TRBJ1-2. This CDR3 has 14 amino acids. The V gene's germline CDR1 is SQVTM and CDR2 ANQGSEA. The CDR3 loop reads CSVEAQAEENGYTF.

The chain employs TRBV18 and TRBJ2-1; as DNA is missing, the TRBD2 call by TCRdb cannot be tested. This CDR3 comprises 16 residues. Germline loops: CDR1 KGHSH, CDR2 LQKENI. This chain's CDR3 is CASSLGTSGDPGGQFF.

V usage is TRBV28 and J usage is TRBJ2-3; TCRdb proposes TRBD2, but this gene call is untestable without DNA. CDR1 is MDHEN and CDR2 is SYDVKM in the germline V gene. This CDR3 is built from 18 residues. The CDR3 region is CASAQIGGVLGGTDTQYF. The whole variable domain, remainder taken from reference TRBV28 and TRBJ2-3, is DVKVTQSSRYLVKRTGEKVFLECVQDMDHENMFWYRQDPGLGLRLIYFSYDVKMKEKGDIPEGYSVSREKKERFSLILESASTNQTSMYLCASAQIGGVLGGTDTQYFGPGTRLTVL.

The chain couples TRBV13 to TRBJ1-6. Germline values: CDR1 PRHDT, CDR2 FYEKMQ (reference sequence). The CDR3 runs to 13 residues. The CDR3 loop is CASSLVGDSPLHF.

The rearrangement joins TRBV7-6 to TRBJ2-7. There are 14 residues in the CDR3. CDR1 and CDR2 from the germline V gene are SGHVS and FNYEAQ. The CDR3 sequence is CASSLVGLGYEQYF.

The chain couples TRBV7-9 to TRBJ2-1; with no DNA, the TCRdb D assignment of TRBD2 cannot be verified. Germline lookup yields CDR1 SEHNR and CDR2 FQNEAQ (reference sequence). The CDR3 covers 13 residues. CDR3 protein: CASRRGGRNEQFF.

The gene calls are TRBV29-1 and TRBJ1-2; TCRdb's assignment of TRBD1 cannot be checked, as there is no DNA. The CDR3 length is 12 residues. Germline assignment: CDR1 SQVTM and CDR2 ANQGSEA. CDR3 region: CSGVGGDVGYTF.

The CDR3 is CASSLALRGGPTNSGNTIYF. The chain employs TRBV7-6 and TRBJ1-3. Germline V gene lookup returns CDR1 SGHVS and CDR2 FNYEAQ. This CDR3 has 20 residues.

The genes are TRBV5-1 and TRBJ2-7; TCRdb proposes TRBD1, but this gene call is untestable without DNA. The CDR3 consists of 15 residues. Germline-derived CDR1 and CDR2 are SGHRS and YFSETQ. The CDR3 loop is CASSSIPDGAYEQYF.

The chain joins TRBV7-9 to TRBJ1-2; TCRdb outputs TRBD1, but without DNA this stays unchecked. The germline CDR1 and CDR2 sequences are SEHNR and FQNEAQ (reference sequence). This CDR3 spans 14 amino acids. The CDR3 protein is CASSQPGQGYGYTF.

The genes are TRBV4-3 and TRBJ2-7; TCRdb gives TRBD1 as the D gene, but with no DNA this cannot be confirmed. The CDR3 covers 15 residues. The V gene's germline CDR1 is LGHNA and CDR2 YSLEER. The CDR3 sequence is CASSRGTGVGYEQYF.

V and J are TRBV6-2 or TRBV6-3 and TRBJ2-1; TCRdb gives TRBD2 as the D gene, but with no DNA this cannot be confirmed. Germline-derived CDR1 and CDR2 are MNHEY and SVGEGT. CDR3 length: 17 residues. CDR3 sequence reads: CASSYHPREVYYNEQFF.